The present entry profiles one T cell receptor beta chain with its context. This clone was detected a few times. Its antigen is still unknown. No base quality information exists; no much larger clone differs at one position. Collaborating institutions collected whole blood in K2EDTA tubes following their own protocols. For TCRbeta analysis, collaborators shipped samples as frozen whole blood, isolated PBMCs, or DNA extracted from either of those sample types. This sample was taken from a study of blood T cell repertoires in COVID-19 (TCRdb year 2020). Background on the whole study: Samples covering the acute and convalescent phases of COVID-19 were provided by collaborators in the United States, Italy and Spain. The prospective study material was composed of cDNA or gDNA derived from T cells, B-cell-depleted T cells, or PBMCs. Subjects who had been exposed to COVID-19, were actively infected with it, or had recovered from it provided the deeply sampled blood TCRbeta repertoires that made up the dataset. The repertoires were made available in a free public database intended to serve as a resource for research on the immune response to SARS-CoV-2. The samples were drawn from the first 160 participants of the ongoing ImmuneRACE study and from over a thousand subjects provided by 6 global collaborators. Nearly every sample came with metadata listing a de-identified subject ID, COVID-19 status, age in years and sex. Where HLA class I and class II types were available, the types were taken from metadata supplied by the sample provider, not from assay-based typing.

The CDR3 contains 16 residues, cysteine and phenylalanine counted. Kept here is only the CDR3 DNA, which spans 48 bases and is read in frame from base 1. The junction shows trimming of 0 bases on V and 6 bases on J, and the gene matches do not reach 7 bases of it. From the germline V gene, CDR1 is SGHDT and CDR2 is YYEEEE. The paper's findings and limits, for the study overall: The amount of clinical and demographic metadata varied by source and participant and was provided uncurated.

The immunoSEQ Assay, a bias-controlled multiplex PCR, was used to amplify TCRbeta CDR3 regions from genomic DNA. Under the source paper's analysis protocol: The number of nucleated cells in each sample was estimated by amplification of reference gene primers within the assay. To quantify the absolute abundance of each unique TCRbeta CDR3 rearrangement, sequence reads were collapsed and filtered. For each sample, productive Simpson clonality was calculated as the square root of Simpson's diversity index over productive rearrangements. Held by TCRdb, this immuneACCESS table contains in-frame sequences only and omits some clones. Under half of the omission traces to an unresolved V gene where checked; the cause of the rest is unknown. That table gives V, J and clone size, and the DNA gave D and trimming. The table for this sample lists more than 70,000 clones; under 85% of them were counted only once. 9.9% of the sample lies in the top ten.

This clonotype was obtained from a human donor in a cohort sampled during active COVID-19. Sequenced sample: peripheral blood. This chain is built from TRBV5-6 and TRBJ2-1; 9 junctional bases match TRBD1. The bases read TGTGCCAGCAGCTTGGTCGGGGACAGGGTGTCCAATGAGCAGTTCTTC. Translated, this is CASSLVGDRVSNEQFF.